This T cell receptor beta chain comes out of a study of siplizumab effects on memory and regulatory T cells. Using immunoSEQ multiplex PCR, the repertoire was profiled, and TCRdb retains in-frame clones only, with some absent. In the table there are tens of thousands of clones, roughly 80% of which are singletons. V gave up 5 bases and J gave up 4 bases, with 15 bases separating them. CDR3 length: 15 residues. Germline V gene sequence: CDR1 SGHTA, CDR2 FQGNSA. Study conclusions and caveats: About 75-95% of proliferating CD4+ or CD8+ clones had no assignable naive or memory phenotype.

Of note for this clone: Its antigen remains unknown.

Sequenced material: memory CD4+ T cells sorted from blood. The chain combines TRBV7-2 with TRBJ2-1; tentatively, D is TRBD2 (6 bases). The receptor's source is a human donor in good health. The CDR3 DNA follows: TGTGCCAGCAGCCGGGACTTTCCCCCTTACAATGAGCAGTTCTTC. Translated: CASSRDFPPYNEQFF.